This is a list of T cell receptor beta chains from one sample in a study of T cell clonotyping in hematopoietic cell transplantation. Data came from immunoSEQ multiplex PCR; TCRdb stores just in-frame clones and leaves some out. This table has roughly 9,300 clones, over 75% appearing once. Sample: peripheral blood mononuclear cells, taken before stem cell transplant. The receptors originated from a woman aged 45-65 years with chronic myeloid leukemia. Some clones in this sample may be carry-over from other donors' samples. Each CDR3 is given with its conserved first and last residue. D genes are given only for firm matches. For some rows the clone size is stated as once, few or many, or as a class when expanded; others skip it.

TRBJ2-7 NA NA TRBV9 TGTGCCAGCAGCGATGGCGCCCAGCAGTACTTC CASSDGAQQYF
TRBJ2-3 NA NA TRBV7-6 TGTGCCAGCAGCTTAGCGTGGGACGTCACAGATACGCAGTATTTT CASSLAWDVTDTQYF
TRBJ2-1 NA TRBD2 TRBV5-4 TGTGCCAGCAGCTTGGCTCCCCTAGCGGGAGGCATTAATGAGCAGTTCTTC CASSLAPLAGGINEQFF
TRBJ2-1 NA NA TRBV28 TGTGCCAGCAGTTTTTCCGGATTACAGTACAATGAGCAGTTCTTC CASSFSGLQYNEQFF
TRBJ2-7 NA TRBD2 TRBV10-3 TGTGCCATCAGAGGACTAGCAAACGAGCAGTACTTC CAIRGLANEQYF
TRBJ2-1 NA TRBD2 TRBV7-2 TGTGCCAGCAGCTTCGCGGGAGGGCATGAGCAGTTCTTC CASSFAGGHEQFF
TRBJ2-1 NA NA TRBV10-1 TGCGCCAGCAGTGACCCGGCCCGATTCTCGGAGCAGTTCTTC CASSDPARFSEQFF
TRBJ2-5 NA TRBD1 TRBV28 TGTGCCAGCAGAACCTCCCGAGACAGGGGGCGGGAGACCCAGTACTTC CASRTSRDRGRETQYF
TRBJ2-7 once TRBD1 TRBV7-9 TGTGCCAGCAGCTCGACAGGGGTTGCCTACGAGCAGTACTTC CASSSTGVAYEQYF
TRBJ2-7 NA NA TRBV5-6 TGTGCCAGCAGCTTGCGCACTAGCCCCCTTTTCGAGCAGTACTTC CASSLRTSPLFEQYF
TRBJ2-3 NA NA TRBV11-2 TGTGCCAGCAGCCAGACGGGACTTACCACAGATACGCAGTATTTT CASSQTGLTTDTQYF
TRBJ2-7 NA TRBD2 TRBV2 TGTGCCAGCAGTGAGGCGGGGGGGCAGTACTTC CASSEAGGQYF
TRBJ2-1 few TRBD1 TRBV27 TGTGCCAGCAGAAGGGGGACAGGACTCTACAATGAGCAGTTCTTC CASRRGTGLYNEQFF
TRBJ2-5 NA NA TRBV18 TGTGCCAGCTCACGGAAAGAGACCCAGTACTTC CASSRKETQYF
TRBJ1-1 NA NA TRBV9 TGTGCCAGCAGCGTGGGGACATCGAACACTGAAGCTTTCTTT CASSVGTSNTEAFF
TRBJ1-3 NA NA TRBV5-4 TGTGCCAGCAGCACTCAGACCGCGGCTGGAAACACCATATATTTT CASSTQTAAGNTIYF
TRBJ2-5 few NA TRBV29-1 TGCAGCGTTGACGGGGGACTTCAAGAGACCCAGTACTTC CSVDGGLQETQYF